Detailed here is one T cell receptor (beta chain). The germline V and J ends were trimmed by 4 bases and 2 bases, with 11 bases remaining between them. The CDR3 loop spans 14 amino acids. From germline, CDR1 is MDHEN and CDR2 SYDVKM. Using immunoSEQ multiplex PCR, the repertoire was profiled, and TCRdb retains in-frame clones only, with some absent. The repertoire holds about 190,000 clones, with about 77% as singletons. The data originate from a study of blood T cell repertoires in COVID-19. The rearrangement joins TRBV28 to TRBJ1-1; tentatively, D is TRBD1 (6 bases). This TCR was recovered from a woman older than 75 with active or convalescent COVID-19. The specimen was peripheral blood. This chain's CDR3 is CASSSGTPNTEAFF. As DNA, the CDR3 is TGTGCCAGCAGTTCAGGGACACCTAACACTGAAGCTTTCTTT.